These 12 T cell receptor beta chains share one sample of origin, sequenced in a study of Ad26.COV2.S vaccination and SARS-CoV-2 variants. The table came from immunoSEQ multiplex PCR; TCRdb's copy has only in-frame clones and leaves some out. The sample contains around 450,000 clones, 89% of which appear only once. Treatment: approximately 18 received Ad26.COV2.S at low or high dose, single or two shots; about five received placebo; per-sample allocation not given. Day 63 following the first vaccine or placebo injection was when the samples were taken. The source was peripheral blood, collected in a trial of Ad26.COV2.S vaccine versus placebo. These receptors were taken from a person between 18 and 65 years old who received the Ad26.COV2.S COVID-19 vaccine or a placebo.

Comments on this clone: Other nucleotide sequences in the sample specify the same CDR3. CDR3 in amino acids: CASSLGSETQYF. In DNA, the CDR3 is TGCGCCAGCAGCTTGGGGTCGGAGACCCAGTACTTC. The rearrangement links TRBV5-1 to TRBJ2-5; D is unclear. The CDR3 is made up of 12 amino acids. Germline lookup yields CDR1 SGHRS and CDR2 YFSETQ. Trimming took 0 bases from V and 5 from J, leaving 5 bases between them.

This chain links TRBV10-1 with TRBJ2-7, with D perhaps matching TRBD2 (5 bases). The V end was cut by 3 bases, the J end by 3 bases, with 24 bases between. CDR1 is WNHNN, CDR2 SYGVQD, per germline (reference sequence). This CDR3 contains 18 residues. The CDR3 DNA follows: TGCGCCAGCAGTGACCGGGTGGTCGCGGAGAGGGTAGTCTACGAGCAGTACGTC. This translates into CASSDRVVAERVVYEQYV.

The chain links TRBV12-3 or TRBV12-4 to TRBJ2-7; D ambiguous. CDR3 length: 13 amino acids. Trimming removed 3 bases from V and 4 bases from J, with 10 bases in between. For the CDR3, the DNA is TGTGCCAGCAGTTTCCGGACCCCTTACGAGCAGTACTTC. Amino acids: CASSFRTPYEQYF.

The chain employs TRBV5-1 and TRBJ2-7; D tentatively reads TRBD1 or TRBD2 (5 bases each). Trimming stripped 4 bases from V and 4 bases from J, with 12 bases between. Germline V lookup: CDR1 SGHRS, CDR2 YFSETQ. The CDR3 has 13 amino acids. CDR3 in DNA: TGCGCCAGCAGCCAAGGGGCGGGTTACGAGCAGTACTTC. Its translation: CASSQGAGYEQYF. The complete variable domain, with remaining parts taken from reference TRBV5-1 and TRBJ2-7, reads KAGVTQTPRYLIKTRGQQVTLSCSPISGHRSVSWYQQTPGQGLQFLFEYFSETQRNKGNFPGRFSGRQFSNSRSEMNVSTLELGDSALYLCASSQGAGYEQYFGPGTRLTVT.

This clone was recorded a few times. CDR3 amino acids: CASKHQRTNYGYTF. In DNA form, the CDR3 reads TGTGCCAGCAAACATCAGCGAACTAACTATGGCTACACCTTC. V usage is TRBV27 and J usage is TRBJ1-2; D is ambiguous. V dropped 7 bases and J dropped 0 bases, with 12 bases sitting between them. CDR3 length: 14 amino acids. Germline-derived CDR1 and CDR2 are MNHEY and SMNVEV (reference sequence).

J is TRBJ2-1 and V is TRBV5-5; 12 nucleotides align to TRBD1. The V gene end was trimmed by 5 bases and the J gene end by 9 bases; junction bases not matched to a gene: 6. From germline, CDR1 is SGHKS and CDR2 YYEKEE (reference sequence). CDR3 length: 14 residues. Here the CDR3 reads CASRPGTGGREQFF. The CDR3, as DNA: TGTGCCAGCAGGCCCGGGACAGGGGGCCGTGAGCAGTTCTTC. The full variable domain, its missing parts supplied by reference TRBV5-5 and TRBJ2-1, is DAGVTQSPTHLIKTRGQQVTLRCSPISGHKSVSWYQQVLGQGPQFIFQYYEKEERGRGNFPDRFSARQFPNYSSELNVNALLLGDSALYLCASRPGTGGREQFFGPGTRLTVL.

The rearrangement uses TRBV5-1 and TRBJ2-3, with D possibly matching TRBD2 (6 bases). The CDR3 runs to 16 residues. Germline CDR1 reads SGHRS; CDR2 reads YFSETQ. V was pared by 4 bases and J by 0 bases, with 15 bases between. The CDR3 region is CASSGHWRASTDTQYF. CDR3 DNA: TGCGCCAGCAGCGGACATTGGAGGGCCAGCACAGATACGCAGTATTTT.

This rearrangement joins TRBV19 to TRBJ2-3; 13 bases map to TRBD2. V was pared by 10 bases and J by 3 bases, with 10 bases of the junction left unmatched. Germline V lookup: CDR1 LNHDA, CDR2 SQIVND (reference sequence). CDR3 length: 16 residues. This CDR3 is CATQVLAGGQTDTQYF. CDR3 DNA sequence: TGTGCCACCCAAGTACTAGCGGGGGGGCAAACAGATACGCAGTATTTT.

The J gene is TRBJ1-4, the V gene TRBV4-2, with a possible D match to TRBD1 (6 bases). The CDR3 extends over 14 amino acids. Germline CDR1 and CDR2: LGHNA and YNFKEQ. Deletions cut 3 bases from V and 8 bases from J, with 13 bases between. Here the CDR3 reads CASSQTGVNEKLFF. CDR3 nucleotides: TGTGCCAGCAGCCAGACAGGCGTGAACGAAAAACTGTTTTTT.

The rearrangement uses TRBV4-3 and TRBJ2-6, with TRBD1 as a possible D gene (5 bases). Trimming left V 5 bases short and J 0 bases short, with 8 bases between. The CDR3 consists of 15 residues. CDR1 and CDR2 from the germline V gene are LGHNA and YSLEER. The CDR3 loop is CASSIQGSGANVLTF. CDR3 coding DNA: TGCGCCAGCAGCATCCAGGGCTCTGGGGCCAACGTCCTGACTTTC.

Points on this clone: Other DNA sequences in the sample encode the same CDR3. The V and J genes are TRBV5-4 and TRBJ2-3, with D perhaps TRBD2 (6 bases). The CDR3 runs 14 residues. CDR1 and CDR2 from the germline V gene are SGHNT and YYREEE (reference sequence). V shed 0 bases and J shed 3 bases, with 8 bases lying between them. The CDR3 sequence: CASSLVAGTDTQYF. In DNA form, the CDR3 reads TGTGCCAGCAGCTTGGTTGCGGGGACAGATACGCAGTATTTT. Filled out from reference TRBV5-4 and TRBJ2-3, the complete variable domain reads ETGVTQSPTHLIKTRGQQVTLRCSSQSGHNTVSWYQQALGQGPQFIFQYYREEENGRGNFPPRFSGLQFPNYSSELNVNALELDDSALYLCASSLVAGTDTQYFGPGTRLTVL.

The gene calls are TRBV6-2 or TRBV6-3 and TRBJ2-2; TRBD2 matches 11 bases. CDR3 size: 17 residues. In germline, CDR1 is MNHEY, CDR2 SVGEGT. J gave up 0 bases and V 4 bases, and 4 bases lay outside the gene matches. The CDR3 DNA follows: TGTGCCAGCAGTTTAAGACTAGCGGGGACGAACACCGGGGAGCTGTTTTTT. Translating it yields CASSLRLAGTNTGELFF.